This TCR beta chain was captured in a study of control samples from healthy donors and cancer patients. Some clones are missing from TCRdb's copy, which holds only in-frame ones; the method was immunoSEQ multiplex PCR. The sample lists approximately 85,000 clones, roughly 91% occurring once. Germline CDR1 reads SNHLY; CDR2 reads FYNNEI. The CDR3 consists of 15 residues. Trimming removed 4 bases at V and 7 bases at J, with 17 bases between. The sample taken for sequencing was blood. The rearrangement uses TRBV2 and TRBJ1-5; perhaps TRBD1 as D (6 bases). The receptor was derived from a woman aged 55 to 70 in good health. The DNA of the CDR3 is TGTGCCAGCAGTGCTCGCCAGGGTACAGGGCAGCCCCAGCATTTT. This gives the protein CASSARQGTGQPQHF. Full variable domain (remainder filled in from reference TRBV2 and TRBJ1-5): EPEVTQTPSHQVTQMGQEVILRCVPISNHLYFYWYRQILGQKVEFLVSFYNNEISEKSEIFDDQFSVERPDGSNFTLKIRSTKLEDSAMYFCASSARQGTGQPQHFGDGTRLSIL.